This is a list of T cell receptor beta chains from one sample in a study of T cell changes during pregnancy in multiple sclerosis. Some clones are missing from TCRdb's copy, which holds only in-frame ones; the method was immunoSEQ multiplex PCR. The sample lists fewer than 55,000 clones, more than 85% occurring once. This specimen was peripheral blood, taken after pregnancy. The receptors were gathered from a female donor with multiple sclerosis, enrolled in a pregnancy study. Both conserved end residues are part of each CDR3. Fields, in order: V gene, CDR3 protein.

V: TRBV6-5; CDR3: CASSSDRESGNQPQHF
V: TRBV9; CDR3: CASSVVGGPNTGELFF
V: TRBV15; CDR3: CATSRGLRGRGTEAFF
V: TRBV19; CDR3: CASSIGRGTSYEQYF
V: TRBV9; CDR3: CASSLTQGAGGYTF
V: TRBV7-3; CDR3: CASSPRGNTEAFF
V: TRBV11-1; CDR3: CASSLSGETQYF
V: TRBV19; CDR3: CASSISVNTEAFF
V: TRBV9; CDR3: CASSVDTSGGLRDTQYF
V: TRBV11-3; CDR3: CASSSRDRGRETQYF
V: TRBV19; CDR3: CASSPSPGTSYEQYF
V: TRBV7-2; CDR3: CASSLASRHRAVGNSPLHF
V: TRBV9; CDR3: CASSVGPGGISYEQYF
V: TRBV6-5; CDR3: CASSYGTALNTEAFF
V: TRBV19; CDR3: CASSGDGGGGRTEAFF
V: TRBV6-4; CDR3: CASSNGQATEAFF
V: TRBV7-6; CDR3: CASSLDSAGTSGSYEQYF
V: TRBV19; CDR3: CASSSYGQLNTEAFF
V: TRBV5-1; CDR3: CASSLGLGTGSTYEQYF
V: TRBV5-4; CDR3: CASSPEPAEVTEAFF
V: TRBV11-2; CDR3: CASSFSSRADTQYF
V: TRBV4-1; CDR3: CASSRGTGLSNSPLHF
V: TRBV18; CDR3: CASSAMGASGWGEQFF
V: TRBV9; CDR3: CASSRGQGFEKLFF
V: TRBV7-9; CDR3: CASSQDRGGGEKLFF
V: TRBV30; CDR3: CAWSPLARVNYGYTF
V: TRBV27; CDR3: CASTGTGTEQYF
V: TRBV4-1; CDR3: CASSPDRGQYNEQFF
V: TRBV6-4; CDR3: CASRPGTGTNNSPLHF
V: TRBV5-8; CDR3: CASSSDRGGVNEKLFF
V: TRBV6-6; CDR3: CASSVTGGAKNIQYF
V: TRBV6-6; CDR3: CASSQIYGYTF
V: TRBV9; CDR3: CASSVGWGLNTEAFF
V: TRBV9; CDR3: CASSGGGEETQYF
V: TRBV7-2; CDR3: CASSLGDRGQPQHF
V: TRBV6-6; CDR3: CASSYPGTGGNTIYF
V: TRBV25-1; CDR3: CASSEVRDASPLHF
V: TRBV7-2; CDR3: CASSSRQGQNTEAFF
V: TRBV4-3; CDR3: CASTEDLRNTEAFF
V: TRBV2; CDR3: CATQSEEVAKNIQYF
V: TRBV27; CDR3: CASRGTGIANEQYF
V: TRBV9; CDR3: CASSVSSGVGNTIYF
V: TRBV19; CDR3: CASSRLTSGGAWNEQFF
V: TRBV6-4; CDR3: CASSAGVNTEAFF
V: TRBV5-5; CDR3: CASSLTGTQETQYF